This T cell receptor beta chain was retrieved from a study of T cell responses to AZD1222 COVID-19 vaccine. Profiled with immunoSEQ multiplex PCR; TCRdb holds only in-frame clones, not every one. The table includes about 110,000 clones, about 86% detected once. The CDR3 runs 15 residues. Germline V gene sequence: CDR1 SGHRS, CDR2 YFSETQ. The V gene lost 5 bases and the J gene lost 0 bases, with 15 bases spanning the gap. Study outcomes and limitations: Spike-specific TCR breadth and depth grew following two AZD1222 doses. Repertoires were obtained solely post-peak T cell response.

About this clone: Its antigen is not identified.

The source of this sequence is an adult in good health. This chain connects TRBV5-1 to TRBJ2-7, with D tentatively TRBD1 (6 bases). The starting material was peripheral blood, obtained on day 0 of AZD1222 vaccination. For the CDR3, the DNA is TGCGCCAGCAGGACCCTCAGGACAGACTCCTACGAGCAGTACTTC. It translates to CASRTLRTDSYEQYF. The whole variable domain, filled in from reference TRBV5-1 and TRBJ2-7, reads KAGVTQTPRYLIKTRGQQVTLSCSPISGHRSVSWYQQTPGQGLQFLFEYFSETQRNKGNFPGRFSGRQFSNSRSEMNVSTLELGDSALYLCASRTLRTDSYEQYFGPGTRLTVT.